The T cell receptor beta chain described here comes from a study of blood T cell repertoires in COVID-19. As for the study in general: Material from acute and convalescent COVID-19 was sourced from the United States, Italy and Spain. The cDNA or gDNA used as material had been derived from T cells, B-cell-depleted T cells, or PBMCs.

In the original processing: Estimates of nucleated cell counts were drawn from the amplification of reference gene primers. Data came from immunoSEQ multiplex PCR; TCRdb stores just in-frame clones and leaves some out. V, J and clone size are those of that table, while D and trimming were read from the DNA. This table holds over 20,000 clones, nearly 90% found once. What was sequenced was peripheral blood. The source is a man aged 70-80 years with acute or convalescent COVID-19.

The CDR3 sequence is CATSRETGPFQETQYF. The CDR3 nucleotides are TGTGCCACCAGCAGGGAGACAGGTCCGTTCCAAGAGACCCAGTACTTC. The gene calls are TRBV15 and TRBJ2-5; D is possibly TRBD1 (6 bases). V was clipped by 3 bases and J by 1 base, with 15 bases between them. Germline V gives CDR1 LNHNV, CDR2 YYDKDF (reference sequence). The CDR3 is made up of 16 amino acids.